This T cell receptor beta chain was profiled in a study of shared clonotypes between healthy human individuals (dated by TCRdb to the early 2020s). With regard to the full study: A couple of women and a few men aged 18 to 49 years were included in the cohort. For each donor, three plates each were used for CD4 naive and CD4 memory, two plates were used for CD8 naive, and one plate was used for CD8 memory. To estimate repertoire size and how much clonotypes are shared between individuals, the study performed deep sequencing of blood TCR repertoires from roughly five healthy adults. To increase sequencing depth and limit assay-specific biases, different laboratories used diverse techniques to prepare libraries and sequence TCR repertoires. Each donor's leukapheresis produced roughly between roughly 0.9 and 8.9 billion PBMCs. Here is what the overall study found, with its caveats: Even with the large sequencing depth, rarefaction of the sorted-subset datasets indicated that sequencing was incomplete. Sampling was restricted to blood, and TCR repertoires in tissue are likely to differ from TCR repertoires in blood. Across a few donors, roughly 5% of naive CD4, more than 3% of naive CD8, 2.3% of memory CD4, and roughly 0.41% of memory CD8 clonotypes were shared. Pairwise subsampling indicated that sequencing depth was expected to affect the degree of clonotype sharing among donors. Clonotypes shared by all four sorted-subset donors showed higher generation probabilities than non-shared clonotypes. The small number of donors limited the genetic and exposure-history diversity represented. Naive subsets generally had larger estimated clonotype richness than memory subsets.

CD8 naive samples consisted of CD45RO-negative cells that were positively selected for CCR7, yielding a CD45RA+CCR7+ population without TemRA cells. Donors were healthy HIV-negative adults with no recently reported acute infections or vaccinations. All donors were Caucasian adults living in Nashville, Tennessee, USA. Blood was collected by leukapheresis, and PBMCs were isolated by Ficoll-Histopaque density gradient centrifugation and then cryopreserved in liquid nitrogen vapor phase. Analytical flow cytometry was used to check the purity and quantity of every magnetically sorted T cell population. Genomic DNA was isolated from every sorted fraction and measured by UV absorbance on a Nanodrop 2000c. Using the deep immunoSEQ assay, multiplex PCR amplified TCR CDR3 regions from genomic DNA. For each cell subset, the extracted genomic DNA was distributed evenly across all wells of several immunoSEQ 96-well plates, and each plate served as one replicate. Each replicate PCR for sorted subsets received roughly 0.2 ug genomic DNA, equal to about 30,000 T cell genomes. The purified libraries were quantified using a Qubit 3.0 fluorometer, sized with a Bioanalyzer 2100, and then quantified again using the KAPA Library Quantification kit. Every immunoSEQ 96-well plate was sequenced on a dedicated single-read 150-cycle Illumina NextSeq 550 flow cell. In the authors' own workflow: Because the immunoSEQ output included only junctional sequences and no quality scores, the filtering could not be the same as the filtering used for full-length reads. To assign V/J genes and CDR3, sequences were annotated against IMGT germline references using PyIR, a Python wrapper for IgBLAST v1.9. Reads with weak V/J assignments (E-value above 1e-6), missing CDR3, stop codons, out-of-frame junctions, or ambiguous translated residues were removed. V3J clonotypes were defined as sequences sharing an identical inferred V gene, J gene, and CDR3 amino acid sequence. Percentage overlap between repertoires was computed as shared unique clonotypes divided by the size of the smaller repertoire. Repertoire richness was assessed with RTK rarefaction, the Chao1 estimator, and Recon v2.1 estimates of unobserved clonotypes. For all TCRbeta clonotypes obtained by the gDNA method from a handful of donors, generation probabilities were computed with OLGA. TCRdb re-hosts the immuneACCESS table, in-frame sequences only. Its copies lack some clones; in the studies checked, an unresolved V gene accounts for under half of them, and the cause for the rest is not known. V, J and clone size were drawn from that table, and D and trimming were deduced from the DNA. The table for this sample lists hundreds of thousands of clones; more than 95% of them were counted only once. The top ten hold 0.3% of the sample.

Details on this clone: The target of this receptor is not known. One base away there is no much larger clone; base qualities are not given.

The receptor was derived from a man in his thirties or forties in good health. Sequenced sample: naive CD8+ T cells sorted from blood. What this sample's cell subset or site label stands for: CD45RA+CCR7+.

The nucleotides are TGCGCCAGCAGCCTAAGCGGAAGGAACACCGGGGAGCTGTTTTTT. Its coded protein is CASSLSGRNTGELFF. The rearrangement joined TRBV4-1 to TRBJ2-2; the D gene is perhaps TRBD2, on 5 matching bases. The CDR3 goes from the cysteine to the phenylalanine over 15 residues. Of the read, only the CDR3 DNA is kept; its 45 bases are in frame from base 1. Trimming at the junction amounts to 4 bases on V and 1 base on J, and the germline ends lie 10 bases apart. CDR1 and CDR2 are drawn from the germline V gene: MGHRA, YSYEKL.